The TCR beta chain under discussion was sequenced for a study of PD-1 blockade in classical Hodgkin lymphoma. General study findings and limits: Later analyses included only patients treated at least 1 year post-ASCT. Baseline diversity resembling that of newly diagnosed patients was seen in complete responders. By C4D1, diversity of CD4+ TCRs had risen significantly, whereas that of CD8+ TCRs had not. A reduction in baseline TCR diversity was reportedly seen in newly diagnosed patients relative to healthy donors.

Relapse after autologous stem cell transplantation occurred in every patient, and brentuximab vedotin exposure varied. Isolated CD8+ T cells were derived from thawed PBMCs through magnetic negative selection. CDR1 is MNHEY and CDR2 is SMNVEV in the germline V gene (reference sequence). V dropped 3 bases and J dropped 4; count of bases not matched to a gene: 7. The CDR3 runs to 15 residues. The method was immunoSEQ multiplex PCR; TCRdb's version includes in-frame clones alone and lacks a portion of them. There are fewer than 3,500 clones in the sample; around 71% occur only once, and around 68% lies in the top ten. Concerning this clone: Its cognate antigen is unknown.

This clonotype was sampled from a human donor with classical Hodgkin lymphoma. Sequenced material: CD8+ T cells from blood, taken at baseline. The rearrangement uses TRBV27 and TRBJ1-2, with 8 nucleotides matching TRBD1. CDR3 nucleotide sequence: TGTGCCAGCAGTTTGTACGGACAGGGACCCTATGGCTACACCTTC. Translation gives CASSLYGQGPYGYTF.